The 28 T cell receptor beta chains given below trace back to one sample, sequenced in a study of T cells in Graves' hyperthyroidism and ophthalmopathy. There were TCR beta CDR3 regions amplified from RNA transcripts. TCR CDR3 underwent first-round RT-PCR with the HTBI primer set. In TCRdb, the multiplex PCR reads were re-called with MiXCR into one record per CDR3 protein. This sample has roughly 530,000 distinct CDR3 sequences; approximately 17% occur once, and the top ten carry 17%. The material sequenced was blood. These TCRs come from a woman under 30 with Graves' ophthalmopathy.

This chain connects TRBV20-1 to TRBJ1-1; 9 bases fit TRBD1. The germline V gene encodes CDR1 DFQATT and CDR2 SNEGSKA (reference sequence). The CDR3 covers 17 residues. Trimming took 0 bases from V and 6 from J; bases not matched to a gene: 14. The CDR3 loop is CSARDRSTGGLSAEAFF. In DNA form, the CDR3 reads TGCAGTGCTAGAGATAGATCGACAGGGGGGTTGAGCGCTGAAGCTTTCTTT.

This chain connects TRBV4-1 to TRBJ1-6; D is perhaps TRBD1 (5 bases). This CDR3 has 14 residues. Germline lookup yields CDR1 MGHRA and CDR2 YSYEKL. V was cut by 1 base and J by 14 bases, with 15 bases left in between. CDR3 residues: CASSQGRAGQALHF. The CDR3 nucleotides are TGCGCCAGCAGCCAAGGTCGGGCAGGGCAAGCCCTCCACTTT.

This clonotype appeared a few times. The rearrangement links TRBV6-4 to TRBJ1-5; D gene uncertain. V was shortened by 1 base and J by 6 bases, with 13 bases between the two germline ends. This CDR3 is 15 amino acids long. CDR1 and CDR2 (germline): MRHNA, SNTAGT. The CDR3 spells CASSDFEPVSQPQHF. The CDR3 DNA is TGTGCCAGCAGTGACTTTGAGCCGGTATCTCAGCCCCAGCATTTT.

This clonotype was seen a handful of times. The J gene is TRBJ2-7, the V gene TRBV15; no clear D. CDR1 and CDR2 from the germline V gene are LNHNV and YYDKDF (reference sequence). Trimming removed 2 bases from V and 4 bases from J, with 12 bases in between. The CDR3 totals 14 residues. The CDR3 sequence is CATSRLVTVYEQYF. DNA of the CDR3: TGTGCCACCAGCAGACTTGTGACGGTTTACGAGCAGTACTTC. Supplemented by reference TRBV15 and TRBJ2-7, the full variable domain reads DAMVIQNPRYQVTQFGKPVTLSCSQTLNHNVMYWYQQKSSQAPKLLFHYYDKDFNNEADTPDNFQSRRPNTSFCFLDIRSPGLGDTAMYLCATSRLVTVYEQYFGPGTRLTVT.

This chain joins TRBV7-9 and TRBJ1-6; TRBD1 is a possible D gene (5 bases). The CDR3 covers 15 residues. Trimming stripped 3 bases from V and 5 bases from J, with 11 bases between. Germline-derived CDR1 and CDR2 are SEHNR and FQNEAQ (reference sequence). CDR3: CASSFFDSNNSPLHF. In nucleotides, the CDR3 is TGTGCCAGCAGCTTTTTTGACAGCAATAATTCACCCCTCCACTTT.

This clonotype was detected only a few times. J is TRBJ2-5 and V is TRBV29-1, with D possibly matching TRBD2 (6 bases). Germline values: CDR1 SQVTM, CDR2 ANQGSEA. Trimming cost V 4 bases and J 0 bases, with 15 bases left between them. The CDR3 has 15 amino acids. CDR3: CSVVPGTQYQETQYF. As DNA, the CDR3 is TGCAGCGTTGTTCCCGGGACTCAGTACCAAGAGACCCAGTACTTC.

The sample holds many counts of this clonotype. The chain uses TRBV29-1 and TRBJ1-1; D unresolved. CDR1 SQVTM and CDR2 ANQGSEA come from the germline V gene. This CDR3 is built from 12 residues. V lost 6 bases, J lost 1 base, and 9 bases lay in between. CDR3 coding DNA: TGCAGCGTGACGAGCAGGAACACTGAAGCTTTCTTT. It translates to CSVTSRNTEAFF. The variable domain in full, completed from reference TRBV29-1 and TRBJ1-1, reads SAVISQKPSRDICQRGTSLTIQCQVDSQVTMMFWYRQQPGQSLTLIATANQGSEATYESGFVIDKFPISRPNLTFSTLTVSNMSPEDSSIYLCSVTSRNTEAFFGQGTRLTVV.

This clonotype was recorded a few times. This chain joins TRBV27 and TRBJ1-2; weak D call: TRBD1 (5 bases). The CDR3 covers 14 residues. Germline values: CDR1 MNHEY, CDR2 SMNVEV (reference sequence). With 4 bases removed from V and 3 bases from J, the gap between germline ends came to 12 bases. The CDR3 sequence is CASSYGQGYYGYTF. CDR3 sequence (DNA): TGTGCCAGCAGTTATGGGCAGGGTTACTATGGCTACACCTTC.

This clonotype was seen more than once but under ten times. The V gene is TRBV20-1, the J gene TRBJ1-2; 7 bases map to TRBD1. After removal of 4 bases from V and 4 bases from J, the junction contained 12 bases not matched to a gene. Per germline, CDR1 DFQATT and CDR2 SNEGSKA (reference sequence). The CDR3 has 15 amino acids. The CDR3 DNA is TGCAGTGCTACGGTGGTCGGGGGACAGATCTATGGCTACACCTTC. Its protein product is CSATVVGGQIYGYTF.

This chain joins TRBV6-2 or TRBV6-3 and TRBJ1-1; tentative D call: TRBD1 (6 bases). With 4 bases removed from V and 0 bases from J, the gap between germline ends came to 15 bases. The CDR3 sequence is 16 residues long. Germline assignment: CDR1 MNHEY and CDR2 SVGEGT. CDR3 sequence reads: CASSFAGEGMNTEAFF. As DNA, the CDR3 is TGTGCCAGCAGTTTCGCAGGGGAAGGGATGAACACTGAAGCTTTCTTT.

V is TRBV29-1 and J is TRBJ1-2; 7 nucleotides agree with TRBD1. Germline CDR1 reads SQVTM; CDR2 reads ANQGSEA. CDR3 length: 14 residues. The ends lost 1 base at V and 2 bases at J; junction bases unmatched: 4. CDR3 residues: CSVEARDSNYGYTF. The CDR3 DNA sequence: TGCAGCGTTGAAGCCCGGGACAGCAACTATGGCTACACCTTC.

This clonotype was picked up many times. This chain uses TRBV7-8 with TRBJ2-3; 7 bases agree with TRBD2. The CDR3 spans 13 residues. Germline V gene sequence: CDR1 SGHVS, CDR2 FQNEAQ. V gave up 5 bases and J gave up 6 bases; unmatched junction bases: 5. CDR3 residues: CASSPGRADTQYF. The CDR3 bases are TGTGCCAGCAGCCCGGGGAGGGCGGATACGCAGTATTTT.

The chain combines TRBV27 with TRBJ1-4; 9 nucleotides line up with TRBD1. Losses at the gene ends were 6 bases for V and 7 bases for J; bases not matched to a gene: 9. The germline V gene has CDR1 MNHEY and CDR2 SMNVEV (reference sequence). CDR3 length: 15 amino acids. The CDR3 here is CASRQGAGDSEKLFF. In DNA form, the CDR3 reads TGTGCCAGCAGACAGGGGGCTGGGGATTCTGAAAAACTGTTTTTT.

This clonotype was counted a few times. V is TRBV2 and J is TRBJ1-3; D remains ambiguous. CDR1 is SNHLY, CDR2 FYNNEI, per germline. V was clipped by 4 bases and J by 1 base, with 8 bases between them. The CDR3 sequence is 14 residues long. The CDR3 DNA follows: TGTGCCAGCAGTGTTTTGGAATCTGGAAACACCATATATTTT. As protein: CASSVLESGNTIYF.

This clonotype has ten or more counts. V and J are TRBV3-1 and TRBJ2-3, with 8 nucleotides matching TRBD2. The CDR3 totals 17 residues. The germline gives CDR1 LGHDT, CDR2 YNNKEL (reference sequence). With 4 bases clipped from V and 1 base from J, the junction kept 10 bases outside the gene matches. This chain's CDR3 is CASSPGPPAGGTDTQYF. In DNA form, the CDR3 reads TGTGCCAGCAGCCCCGGGCCCCCAGCGGGGGGCACAGATACGCAGTATTTT.

This clonotype was counted at least ten times. The gene calls are TRBV6-2 or TRBV6-3 and TRBJ2-2, with D possibly being TRBD1 or TRBD2 (5 bases each). The germline CDR1 and CDR2 sequences are MNHEY and SVGEGT. This CDR3 is 15 amino acids long. The V gene lost 2 bases and the J gene lost 7 bases, with 14 bases spanning the gap. The CDR3 loop reads CASSYPRDRGGELFF. DNA for the CDR3: TGTGCCAGCAGTTACCCCCGGGACCGTGGCGGGGAGCTGTTTTTT.

Points on this clonotype: One junction end disagrees with the germline gene, perhaps due to a read error. The V call is TRBV28, the J call TRBJ1-5; D is possibly TRBD1 (6 bases). There are 12 residues in the CDR3. Per the germline V gene, CDR1 is MDHEN and CDR2 is SYDVKM. For the CDR3, the DNA is TGTGCCTCGGGGACACTCAATCTGCCCCAGCATTTT. Translated: CASGTLNLPQHF.

Of note for this clonotype: Being one base from a much bigger clone, this may be a read error. The V gene is TRBV11-2, the J gene TRBJ2-2; 10 nucleotides match TRBD1. Germline trimming cut 5 bases from V and 13 bases from J; bases unmatched to any gene: 16. There are 16 residues in the CDR3. Germline V gene data show CDR1 as SGHAT and CDR2 as FQNNGV. The CDR3 protein is CASSAGTGVVQGWLFF. The CDR3 DNA sequence: TGTGCCAGCAGCGCCGGGACAGGGGTGGTCCAGGGTTGGCTGTTTTTT.

This clonotype was counted ten times or more. The gene calls are TRBV27 and TRBJ2-7; 8 nucleotides line up with TRBD1. Germline-derived CDR1 and CDR2 are MNHEY and SMNVEV (reference sequence). Trimming removed 0 bases from V and 3 bases from J; junction bases left unmatched: 4. CDR3 size: 15 residues. CDR3 sequence (DNA): TGTGCCAGCAGTTTATCACGGACAGGGATCTACGAGCAGTACTTC. Translating gives CASSLSRTGIYEQYF.

Only a few counts were recorded for this clonotype. The chain combines TRBV7-9 with TRBJ2-5, with 10 bases that match TRBD2. The CDR3 has 16 residues. V was pared by 5 bases and J by 4 bases, with 10 bases of the junction left unmatched. Germline CDR1 SEHNR, CDR2 FQNEAQ (reference sequence). This chain's CDR3 is CASSLLAGERSETQYF. DNA for the CDR3: TGTGCCAGCAGCCTCCTAGCGGGAGAAAGATCAGAGACCCAGTACTTC.

This clonotype has a single count. This may be a read error, as it is one base from a much larger clone. V and J are TRBV7-3 and TRBJ2-3; 10 nucleotides match TRBD2. The CDR3 covers 16 residues. Germline assignment: CDR1 SGHTA and CDR2 FQGTGA. CDR3 DNA sequence: TGCGCCAGCAGCCATCCCCTAGCGGGAGTTCGAGATACGCCGTATTTT. Translating gives CASSHPLAGVRDTPYF. Supplemented by reference TRBV7-3 and TRBJ2-3, the full variable domain reads GAGVSQTPSNKVTEKGKYVELRCDPISGHTALYWYRQSLGQGPEFLIYFQGTGAADDSGLPNDRFFAVRPEGSVSTLKIQRTERGDSAVYLCASSHPLAGVRDTPYFGPGTRLTVL.

This clonotype has ten or more counts. The chain combines TRBV28 with TRBJ2-2; 12 bases are a match to TRBD2. Germline V gene sequence: CDR1 MDHEN, CDR2 SYDVKM. Losses at the gene ends were 3 bases for V and 7 bases for J; bases not matched to a gene: 15. This CDR3 region has 19 residues. The CDR3 sequence: CASSFPGLAGMLDFGELFF. Written as DNA, the CDR3 is TGTGCCAGCAGTTTCCCAGGACTAGCGGGAATGCTTGATTTCGGGGAGCTGTTTTTT.

This clonotype was seen at least ten times. The rearrangement links TRBV7-2 to TRBJ2-7; 8 bases fit TRBD2. J lost 5 bases, V lost 4 bases, and 16 bases had no gene match. This CDR3 is built from 17 residues. CDR1 is SGHTA and CDR2 is FQGNSA in the germline V gene. The CDR3: CASSSREGTGRFNEQYF. For the CDR3, the DNA is TGTGCCAGCAGCTCCCGGGAGGGAACGGGACGTTTTAACGAGCAGTACTTC.

The gene calls are TRBV6-1 and TRBJ2-5, with TRBD1 matching 9 bases. The germline gives CDR1 MNHNS, CDR2 SASEGT. CDR3 length: 16 residues. The V gene end was trimmed by 8 bases and the J gene end by 3 bases; junction bases not matched to a gene: 13. The CDR3 is CASLGTRDRVEETQYF. The CDR3 nucleotides are TGTGCCAGCCTCGGAACGCGGGACAGGGTAGAAGAGACCCAGTACTTC.

This clonotype occurred many times. The J gene is TRBJ2-7, the V gene TRBV28; 7 bases are shared with TRBD1. This CDR3 is built from 14 residues. Germline V gene sequence: CDR1 MDHEN, CDR2 SYDVKM. V gave up 2 bases and J gave up 2 bases; unmatched junction bases: 3. The chain's CDR3 is CASSLSGQAYEQYF. In DNA form, the CDR3 reads TGTGCCAGCAGTTTAAGCGGACAGGCCTACGAGCAGTACTTC. The whole variable domain, filled in from reference TRBV28 and TRBJ2-7, reads DVKVTQSSRYLVKRTGEKVFLECVQDMDHENMFWYRQDPGLGLRLIYFSYDVKMKEKGDIPEGYSVSREKKERFSLILESASTNQTSMYLCASSLSGQAYEQYFGPGTRLTVT.

V gene TRBV5-6 combines with J gene TRBJ2-5, with TRBD1 as a possible D gene (5 bases). The CDR3 has 13 residues. In germline, CDR1 is SGHDT, CDR2 YYEEEE. V was pared by 0 bases and J by 3 bases, with 6 bases between. CDR3 in DNA: TGTGCCAGCAGCTTGGCCAGGGAAGAGACCCAGTACTTC. It translates to CASSLAREETQYF.

This clonotype was picked up a small number of times. This chain joins TRBV9 and TRBJ1-1, with 10 positions matching TRBD1. CDR1 is SGDLS, CDR2 YYNGEE, per germline. The CDR3 loop spans 16 amino acids. J was trimmed by 8 bases and V by 0 bases; bases with no gene match: 10. CDR3 in amino acids: CASSVEPGQGLREAFF. CDR3 nucleotide sequence: TGTGCCAGCAGCGTAGAACCGGGACAGGGGCTAAGGGAAGCTTTCTTT.

The V and J genes are TRBV7-9 and TRBJ2-1; TRBD2 matches at 10 bases. Germline V gives CDR1 SEHNR, CDR2 FQNEAQ (reference sequence). CDR3 size: 17 residues. Germline trimming cut 3 bases from V and 1 base from J; bases unmatched to any gene: 6. CDR3 sequence: CASSLGGLAFSYNEQFF. The CDR3 DNA follows: TGTGCCAGCAGCTTGGGGGGACTAGCGTTTTCCTACAATGAGCAGTTCTTC.